This T cell receptor beta chain stems from a study of blood T cell repertoires in COVID-19. About the research overall: The United States, Italy and Spain provided the acute and convalescent COVID-19 samples. PBMCs, B-cell-depleted T cells, or T cells provided the cDNA or gDNA that made up the material.

The authors' processing: Amplifying reference gene primers gave estimates of nucleated cell counts. Sequencing used immunoSEQ multiplex PCR; TCRdb keeps in-frame clones, though not all of them. V, J and clone size reflect that table, while D and trimming were determined from the DNA. The table shows around 130,000 clones, with about 81% occurring only once. The CDR3 spans 15 residues. J gave up 3 bases and V 4 bases, and 9 bases lay outside the gene matches. Germline V gene data show CDR1 as SGHRS and CDR2 as YFSETQ. The receptor was derived from a woman aged 80 or older with acute or convalescent COVID-19. Sample: peripheral blood. This rearrangement joins TRBV5-1 to TRBJ2-7, with TRBD1 matching over 8 bases. CDR3 sequence: CASSVTGGSDYEQYF. The CDR3 DNA reads TGCGCCAGCAGCGTTACAGGGGGATCGGACTACGAGCAGTACTTC.